The rows below give T cell receptor beta chains drawn from one sample of a study of cytomegalovirus exposure and HLA in healthy donors. Using immunoSEQ multiplex PCR, the repertoire was profiled, and TCRdb retains in-frame clones only, with some absent. The data hold about 100,000 clones, with over 85% observed a single time. Material: PBMCs. These receptors originate from a young woman in good health and CMV-seronegative. CDR3s include the opening cysteine and the closing phenylalanine or tryptophan. The D gene is left open where the match is weak. Rows give clone size only sometimes, using once, few, many, or a class for an expanded clone.

abundance: NA
d_gene: NA
j_gene: TRBJ2-7
v_gene: TRBV5-1
CDR3aa: CASSLDLAVSSYEQYF
CDR3nt: TGCGCCAGCAGCTTGGACTTAGCGGTTAGCTCCTACGAGCAGTACTTC

abundance: NA
d_gene: TRBD1
j_gene: TRBJ2-1
v_gene: TRBV25-1
CDR3aa: CASSFQDRGYYNEQFF
CDR3nt: TGTGCCAGCAGTTTCCAAGACAGGGGCTACTACAATGAGCAGTTCTTC

abundance: NA
d_gene: TRBD1
j_gene: TRBJ1-5
v_gene: TRBV2
CDR3aa: CASQDRGVDQPQHF
CDR3nt: TGTGCCAGCCAGGACAGGGGGGTTGATCAGCCCCAGCATTTT

abundance: NA
d_gene: TRBD1
j_gene: TRBJ1-3
v_gene: TRBV6-5
CDR3aa: CASSYGDSSGNTIYF
CDR3nt: TGTGCCAGCAGTTACGGGGACAGCTCTGGAAACACCATATATTTT

abundance: NA
d_gene: TRBD2
j_gene: TRBJ2-3
v_gene: TRBV7-9
CDR3aa: CASSWLAGVDTQYF
CDR3nt: TGTGCCAGCAGCTGGTTAGCGGGAGTAGATACGCAGTATTTT

abundance: NA
d_gene: TRBD1
j_gene: TRBJ1-4
v_gene: TRBV2
CDR3aa: CASSESSDRWSEKLFF
CDR3nt: TGTGCCAGCAGTGAATCGTCGGACAGGTGGAGTGAAAAACTGTTTTTT

abundance: NA
d_gene: NA
j_gene: TRBJ2-2
v_gene: TRBV19
CDR3aa: CASRRASKAGELFF
CDR3nt: TGTGCCAGTAGGAGGGCCAGCAAAGCCGGGGAGCTGTTTTTT

abundance: NA
d_gene: TRBD2
j_gene: TRBJ2-3
v_gene: TRBV19
CDR3aa: CASSTGLAGALLTDTQYF
CDR3nt: TGTGCCAGTAGTACGGGACTAGCGGGGGCCCTACTCACAGATACGCAGTATTTT

abundance: NA
d_gene: TRBD1
j_gene: TRBJ2-7
v_gene: TRBV30
CDR3aa: CAWSNRGRLGYEQYF
CDR3nt: TGTGCCTGGAGTAACAGGGGGCGTTTAGGTTACGAGCAGTACTTC

abundance: NA
d_gene: NA
j_gene: TRBJ1-1
v_gene: TRBV30
CDR3aa: CALRVGLNTEAFF
CDR3nt: TGTGCCCTCCGGGTAGGCCTGAACACTGAAGCTTTCTTT

abundance: few
d_gene: NA
j_gene: TRBJ1-1
v_gene: TRBV7-7
CDR3aa: CASSRDTNTEAFF
CDR3nt: TGTGCTAGCAGCCGCGACACGAACACTGAAGCTTTCTTT

abundance: NA
d_gene: TRBD1
j_gene: TRBJ2-7
v_gene: TRBV27
CDR3aa: CASSTRGTGGFHEQYF
CDR3nt: TGTGCCAGCAGTACTAGGGGGACAGGGGGCTTCCACGAGCAGTACTTC

abundance: NA
d_gene: NA
j_gene: TRBJ1-5
v_gene: TRBV2
CDR3aa: CASTHREGQPQHF
CDR3nt: TGTGCCAGCACCCACAGGGAAGGGCAGCCCCAGCATTTT

abundance: NA
d_gene: NA
j_gene: TRBJ1-1
v_gene: TRBV4-1
CDR3aa: CASSQAPGEKAFF
CDR3nt: TGCGCCAGCAGCCAAGCCCCAGGGGAGAAAGCTTTCTTT

abundance: NA
d_gene: NA
j_gene: TRBJ1-4
v_gene: TRBV11-2
CDR3aa: CASSLGAVEKLFF
CDR3nt: TGTGCCAGCAGCTTAGGGGCAGTTGAAAAACTGTTTTTT

abundance: NA
d_gene: TRBD2
j_gene: TRBJ2-1
v_gene: TRBV27
CDR3aa: CASSSRLAGVEQFF
CDR3nt: TGTGCCAGCAGTTCCAGACTAGCGGGGGTCGAGCAGTTCTTC

abundance: NA
d_gene: NA
j_gene: TRBJ1-1
v_gene: TRBV18
CDR3aa: CASSLQSRGMNTEAFF
CDR3nt: TGTGCCAGCTCACTTCAGTCGCGGGGAATGAACACTGAAGCTTTCTTT

abundance: NA
d_gene: TRBD2
j_gene: TRBJ2-5
v_gene: TRBV19
CDR3aa: CASSIIAGGPETQYF
CDR3nt: TGTGCCAGTAGTATCATAGCGGGAGGGCCAGAGACCCAGTACTTC

abundance: NA
d_gene: TRBD2
j_gene: TRBJ2-1
v_gene: TRBV19
CDR3aa: CASSFLAGVIDEQFF
CDR3nt: TGTGCCAGTAGTTTTCTAGCGGGAGTTATCGATGAGCAGTTCTTC

abundance: NA
d_gene: TRBD1
j_gene: TRBJ1-1
v_gene: TRBV5-1
CDR3aa: CASRLGTANTEAFF
CDR3nt: TGCGCCAGCAGGCTCGGGACAGCGAACACTGAAGCTTTCTTT

abundance: few
d_gene: NA
j_gene: TRBJ1-2
v_gene: TRBV7-2
CDR3aa: CASSPRAGRDGYTF
CDR3nt: TGTGCCAGCAGCCCAAGAGCGGGGAGGGATGGCTACACCTTC

abundance: NA
d_gene: TRBD1
j_gene: TRBJ2-1
v_gene: TRBV11-2
CDR3aa: CASSLEAGGLNEQFF
CDR3nt: TGTGCCAGCAGCTTAGAGGCAGGGGGCCTCAATGAGCAGTTCTTC

abundance: NA
d_gene: TRBD1
j_gene: TRBJ2-7
v_gene: TRBV6-1
CDR3aa: CASSGTAVTYEQYF
CDR3nt: TGTGCCAGCAGCGGGACAGCAGTGACCTACGAGCAGTACTTC

abundance: NA
d_gene: NA
j_gene: TRBJ1-2
v_gene: TRBV4-3
CDR3aa: CASSQDTANYGYTF
CDR3nt: TGCGCCAGCAGCCAAGATACAGCTAACTATGGCTACACCTTC

abundance: NA
d_gene: NA
j_gene: TRBJ2-7
v_gene: TRBV6-5
CDR3aa: CASSPPSYEQYF
CDR3nt: TGTGCCAGCAGTCCCCCTAGCTACGAGCAGTACTTC

abundance: NA
d_gene: NA
j_gene: TRBJ2-2
v_gene: TRBV19
CDR3aa: CASSVNPHGGPNTGELFF
CDR3nt: TGTGCCAGTAGTGTCAACCCCCACGGGGGGCCGAACACCGGGGAGCTGTTTTTT

abundance: NA
d_gene: TRBD1
j_gene: TRBJ2-7
v_gene: TRBV30
CDR3aa: CAWSGQGGSEQYF
CDR3nt: TGTGCCTGGAGCGGACAGGGGGGTAGCGAGCAGTACTTC

abundance: NA
d_gene: NA
j_gene: TRBJ2-5
v_gene: TRBV5-1
CDR3aa: CASSLGGGGETQYF
CDR3nt: TGCGCCAGCAGCTTGGGAGGGGGTGGAGAGACCCAGTACTTC

abundance: NA
d_gene: NA
j_gene: TRBJ1-5
v_gene: TRBV11-3
CDR3aa: CASSLGANQPQHF
CDR3nt: TGTGCCAGCAGCTTGGGCGCCAATCAGCCCCAGCATTTT

abundance: NA
d_gene: NA
j_gene: TRBJ1-2
v_gene: TRBV7-9
CDR3aa: CASSLGGGDGYTF
CDR3nt: TGTGCCAGCAGCTTAGGGGGAGGGGATGGCTACACCTTC

abundance: NA
d_gene: TRBD1
j_gene: TRBJ1-1
v_gene: TRBV19
CDR3aa: CASSISTGTDTEAFF
CDR3nt: TGTGCCAGTAGTATCTCGACAGGGACTGACACTGAAGCTTTCTTT

abundance: once
d_gene: TRBD2
j_gene: TRBJ2-5
v_gene: TRBV6-1
CDR3aa: CASTLAGVGGETQYF
CDR3nt: TGTGCCAGCACCCTAGCGGGAGTAGGTGGAGAGACCCAGTACTTC

abundance: NA
d_gene: NA
j_gene: TRBJ1-2
v_gene: TRBV2
CDR3aa: CASSGLPMKHGYTF
CDR3nt: TGTGCCAGTTCGGGACTCCCTATGAAGCATGGCTACACCTTC

abundance: NA
d_gene: NA
j_gene: TRBJ2-2
v_gene: TRBV7-2
CDR3aa: CASSPRGWTGELFF
CDR3nt: TGTGCCAGCAGCCCTAGGGGGTGGACCGGGGAGCTGTTTTTT

abundance: NA
d_gene: TRBD2
j_gene: TRBJ2-1
v_gene: TRBV9
CDR3aa: CASSLASGGVNEQFF
CDR3nt: TGTGCCAGCAGCCTTGCTAGCGGGGGGGTAAATGAGCAGTTCTTC

abundance: NA
d_gene: TRBD2
j_gene: TRBJ2-5
v_gene: TRBV7-9
CDR3aa: CASSTSGGGPQTQYF
CDR3nt: TGTGCCAGCAGCACTAGCGGGGGGGGTCCCCAGACCCAGTACTTC

abundance: NA
d_gene: NA
j_gene: TRBJ2-3
v_gene: TRBV9
CDR3aa: CASSVEGESTDTQYF
CDR3nt: TGTGCCAGCAGCGTGGAGGGAGAGAGCACAGATACGCAGTATTTT

abundance: NA
d_gene: NA
j_gene: TRBJ2-3
v_gene: TRBV29-1
CDR3aa: CSVSYSTDTQYF
CDR3nt: TGCAGCGTTTCGTACTCCACAGATACGCAGTATTTT

abundance: NA
d_gene: NA
j_gene: TRBJ1-5
v_gene: TRBV6-5
CDR3aa: CASRNTVNQPQHF
CDR3nt: TGTGCCAGCAGAAACACCGTCAATCAGCCCCAGCATTTT

abundance: once
d_gene: NA
j_gene: TRBJ1-2
v_gene: TRBV7-2
CDR3aa: CASTVGHFYGYTF
CDR3nt: TGTGCCAGCACCGTAGGACACTTCTATGGCTACACCTTC

abundance: NA
d_gene: NA
j_gene: TRBJ1-4
v_gene: TRBV6-5
CDR3aa: CASSLSTGREKLFF
CDR3nt: TGTGCCAGCAGTTTATCAACGGGGAGGGAAAAACTGTTTTTT

abundance: NA
d_gene: TRBD1
j_gene: TRBJ1-1
v_gene: TRBV19
CDR3aa: CASSILGQGETEAFF
CDR3nt: TGTGCCAGTAGTATTTTGGGACAGGGGGAAACTGAAGCTTTCTTT

abundance: NA
d_gene: NA
j_gene: TRBJ1-1
v_gene: TRBV11-1
CDR3aa: CASSPPGGQPNTEAFF
CDR3nt: TGTGCCAGCAGCCCCCCTGGAGGGCAGCCGAACACTGAAGCTTTCTTT

abundance: NA
d_gene: TRBD1
j_gene: TRBJ1-2
v_gene: TRBV10-1
CDR3aa: CASSEPILGQGTNYGYTF
CDR3nt: TGCGCCAGCAGTGAGCCCATTCTCGGACAGGGGACTAACTATGGCTACACCTTC

abundance: once
d_gene: NA
j_gene: TRBJ1-1
v_gene: TRBV7-9
CDR3aa: CASSLGQGNTEAFF
CDR3nt: TGTGCCAGCAGCTTAGGGCAGGGCAACACTGAAGCTTTCTTT

abundance: NA
d_gene: NA
j_gene: TRBJ2-7
v_gene: TRBV6-6
CDR3aa: CASSFQGKNEQYF
CDR3nt: TGTGCCAGCAGTTTTCAGGGGAAAAACGAGCAGTACTTC

abundance: NA
d_gene: NA
j_gene: TRBJ2-1
v_gene: TRBV6-5
CDR3aa: CASSYGRADNEQFF
CDR3nt: TGTGCCAGCAGTTACGGGCGGGCTGACAATGAGCAGTTCTTC

abundance: NA
d_gene: NA
j_gene: TRBJ2-3
v_gene: TRBV6-1
CDR3aa: CASSEEQILKITDTQYF
CDR3nt: TGTGCCAGCAGTGAAGAACAGATCCTTAAAATCACAGATACGCAGTATTTT

abundance: few
d_gene: TRBD1
j_gene: TRBJ1-2
v_gene: TRBV6-1
CDR3aa: CASSAGQRNGYTF
CDR3nt: TGTGCCAGCAGTGCGGGACAGAGGAATGGCTACACCTTC